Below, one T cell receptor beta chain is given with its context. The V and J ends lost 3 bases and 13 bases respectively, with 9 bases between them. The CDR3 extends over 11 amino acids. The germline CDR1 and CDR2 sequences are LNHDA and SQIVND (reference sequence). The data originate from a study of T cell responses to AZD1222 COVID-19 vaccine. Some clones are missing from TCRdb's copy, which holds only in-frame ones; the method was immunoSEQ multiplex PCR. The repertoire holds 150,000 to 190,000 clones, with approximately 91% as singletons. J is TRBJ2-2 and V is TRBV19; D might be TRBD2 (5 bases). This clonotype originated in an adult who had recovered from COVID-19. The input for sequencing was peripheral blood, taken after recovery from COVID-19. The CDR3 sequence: CASSIGGGLFF. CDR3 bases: TGTGCCAGTAGTATTGGAGGTGGGCTGTTTTTT.